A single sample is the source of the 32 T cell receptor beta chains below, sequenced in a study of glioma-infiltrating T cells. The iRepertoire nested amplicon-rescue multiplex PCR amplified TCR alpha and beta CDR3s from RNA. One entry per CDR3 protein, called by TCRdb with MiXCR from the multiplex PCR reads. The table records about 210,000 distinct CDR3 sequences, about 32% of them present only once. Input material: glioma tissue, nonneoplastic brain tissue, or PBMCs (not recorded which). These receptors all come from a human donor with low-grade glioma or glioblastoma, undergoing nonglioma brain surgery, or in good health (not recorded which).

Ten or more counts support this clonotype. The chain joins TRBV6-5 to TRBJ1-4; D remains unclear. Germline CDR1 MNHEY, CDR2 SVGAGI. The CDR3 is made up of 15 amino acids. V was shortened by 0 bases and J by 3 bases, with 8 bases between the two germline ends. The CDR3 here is CASSYSGQSNEKLFF. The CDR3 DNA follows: TGTGCCAGCAGTTACTCCGGGCAGTCTAATGAAAAACTGTTTTTT.

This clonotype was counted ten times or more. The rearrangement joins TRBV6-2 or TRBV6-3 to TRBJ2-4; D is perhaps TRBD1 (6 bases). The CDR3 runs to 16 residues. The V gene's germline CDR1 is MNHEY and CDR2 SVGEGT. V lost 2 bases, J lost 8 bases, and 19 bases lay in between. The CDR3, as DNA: TGTGCCAGCAGTTACACCCCGACAGGAGTCCTTGACATTCAGTACTTC. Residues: CASSYTPTGVLDIQYF.

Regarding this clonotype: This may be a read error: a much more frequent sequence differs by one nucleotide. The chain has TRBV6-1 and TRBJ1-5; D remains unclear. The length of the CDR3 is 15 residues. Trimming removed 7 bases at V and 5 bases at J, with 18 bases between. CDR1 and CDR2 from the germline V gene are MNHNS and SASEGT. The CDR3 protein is CASTLGKVGYQPQHF. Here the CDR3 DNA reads TGTGCCAGCACCCTGGGGAAGGTGGGGTATCAGCCCCAGCATTTT.

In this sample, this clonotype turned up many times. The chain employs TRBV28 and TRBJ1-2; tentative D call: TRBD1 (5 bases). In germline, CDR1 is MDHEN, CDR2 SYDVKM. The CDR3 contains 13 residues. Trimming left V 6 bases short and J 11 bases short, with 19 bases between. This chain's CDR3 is CASRRGTGSEYTF. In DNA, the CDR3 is TGTGCCAGCAGGCGAGGGACGGGATCAGAGTACACCTTC.

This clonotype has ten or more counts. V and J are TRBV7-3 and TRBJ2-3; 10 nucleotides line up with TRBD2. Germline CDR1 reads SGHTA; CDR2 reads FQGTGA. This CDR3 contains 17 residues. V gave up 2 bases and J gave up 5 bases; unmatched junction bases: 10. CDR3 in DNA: TGTGCCAGCAGCTTAGGAGCGGGAGGGCCGCGAGAAGATACGCAGTATTTT. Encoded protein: CASSLGAGGPREDTQYF.

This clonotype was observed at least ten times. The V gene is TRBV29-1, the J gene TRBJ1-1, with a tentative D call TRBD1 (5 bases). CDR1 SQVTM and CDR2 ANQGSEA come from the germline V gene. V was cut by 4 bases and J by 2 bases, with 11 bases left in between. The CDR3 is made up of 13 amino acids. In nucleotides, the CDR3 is TGCAGCGTTGGGGGCAGGGCCAACACTGAAGCTTTCTTT. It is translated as CSVGGRANTEAFF. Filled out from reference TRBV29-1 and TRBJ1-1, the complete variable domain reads SAVISQKPSRDICQRGTSLTIQCQVDSQVTMMFWYRQQPGQSLTLIATANQGSEATYESGFVIDKFPISRPNLTFSTLTVSNMSPEDSSIYLCSVGGRANTEAFFGQGTRLTVV.

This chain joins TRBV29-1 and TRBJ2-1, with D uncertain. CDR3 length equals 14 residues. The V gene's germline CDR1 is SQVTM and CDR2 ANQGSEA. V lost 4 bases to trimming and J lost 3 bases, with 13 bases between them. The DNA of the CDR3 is TGCAGCGTTGTTGATCCCGTCAGCTACAATGAGCAGTTCTTC. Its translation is CSVVDPVSYNEQFF.

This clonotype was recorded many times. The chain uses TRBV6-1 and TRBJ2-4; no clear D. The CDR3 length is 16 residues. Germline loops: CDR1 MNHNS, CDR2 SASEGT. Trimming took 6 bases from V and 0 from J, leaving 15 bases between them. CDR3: CASSLTRSGAKNIQYF. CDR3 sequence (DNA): TGTGCCAGCAGCCTTACAAGATCGGGAGCCAAAAACATTCAGTACTTC.

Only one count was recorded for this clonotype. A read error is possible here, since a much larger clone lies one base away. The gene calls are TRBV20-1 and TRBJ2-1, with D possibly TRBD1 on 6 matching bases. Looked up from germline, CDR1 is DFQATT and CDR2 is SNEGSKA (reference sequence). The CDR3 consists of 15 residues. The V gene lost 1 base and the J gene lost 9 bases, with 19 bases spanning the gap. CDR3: CSARVAQGFRIEQFF. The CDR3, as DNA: TGCAGTGCTAGAGTAGCTCAGGGGTTTAGGATTGAGCAGTTCTTC.

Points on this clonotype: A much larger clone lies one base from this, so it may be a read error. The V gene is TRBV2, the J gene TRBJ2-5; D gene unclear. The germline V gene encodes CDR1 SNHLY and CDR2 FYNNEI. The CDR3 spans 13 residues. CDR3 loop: CGTPQVRQETQYF. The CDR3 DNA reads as TGTGGTACGCCCCAGGTCAGACAAGAGACCCAGTACTTC.

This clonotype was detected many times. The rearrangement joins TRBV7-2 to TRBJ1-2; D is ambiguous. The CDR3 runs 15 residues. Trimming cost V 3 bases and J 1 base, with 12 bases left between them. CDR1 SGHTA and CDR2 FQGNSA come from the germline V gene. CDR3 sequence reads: CASSLTHTVNYGYTF. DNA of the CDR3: TGTGCCAGCAGCTTGACCCATACAGTTAACTATGGCTACACCTTC. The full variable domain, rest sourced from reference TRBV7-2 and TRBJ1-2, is GAGVSQSPSNKVTEKGKDVELRCDPISGHTALYWYRQSLGQGLEFLIYFQGNSAPDKSGLPSDRFSAERTGGSVSTLTIQRTQQEDSAVYLCASSLTHTVNYGYTFGSGTRLTVV.

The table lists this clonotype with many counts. The CDR3 spells CSVETGEATDTQYF. DNA of the CDR3: TGCAGCGTTGAAACAGGGGAGGCTACAGATACGCAGTATTTT. The V and J genes are TRBV29-1 and TRBJ2-3; possible D gene TRBD1, 7 bases. Trimming took off 2 bases at V and 3 bases at J, with 12 bases between the two ends. CDR1 is SQVTM, CDR2 ANQGSEA, per germline. The CDR3 loop spans 14 amino acids.

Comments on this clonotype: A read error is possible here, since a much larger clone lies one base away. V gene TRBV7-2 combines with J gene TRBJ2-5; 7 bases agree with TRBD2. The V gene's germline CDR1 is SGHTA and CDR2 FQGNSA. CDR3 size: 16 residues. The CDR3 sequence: CASSLLPGGNQETRYF. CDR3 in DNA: TGTGCCAGCAGCTTGCTTCCGGGGGGTAACCAAGAGACCCGGTACTTC.

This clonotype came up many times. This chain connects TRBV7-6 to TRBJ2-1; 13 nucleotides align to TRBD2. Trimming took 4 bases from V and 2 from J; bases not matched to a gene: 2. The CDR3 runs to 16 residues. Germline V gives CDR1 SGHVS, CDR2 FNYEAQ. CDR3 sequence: CASSSGLAGTYNEQFF. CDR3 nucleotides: TGTGCCAGCAGCTCGGGACTAGCGGGAACCTACAATGAGCAGTTCTTC.

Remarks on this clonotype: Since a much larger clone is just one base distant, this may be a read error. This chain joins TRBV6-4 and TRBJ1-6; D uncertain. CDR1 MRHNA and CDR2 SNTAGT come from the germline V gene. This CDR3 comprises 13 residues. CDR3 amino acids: CASSDSPDSPLNF. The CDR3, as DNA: TGTGCCAGCAGTGACAGTCCGGATTCACCCCTCAACTTT.

The CDR3 sequence: CASSVSGRSYEQYF. CDR3 nucleotides: TGTGCCAGTAGTGTGAGCGGGAGATCCTACGAGCAGTACTTC. The rearrangement uses TRBV19 and TRBJ2-7; 8 bases are a match to TRBD2. The CDR3 is 14 residues long. Germline loops: CDR1 LNHDA, CDR2 SQIVND (reference sequence). Losses at the gene ends were 5 bases for V and 1 base for J; bases not matched to a gene: 4.

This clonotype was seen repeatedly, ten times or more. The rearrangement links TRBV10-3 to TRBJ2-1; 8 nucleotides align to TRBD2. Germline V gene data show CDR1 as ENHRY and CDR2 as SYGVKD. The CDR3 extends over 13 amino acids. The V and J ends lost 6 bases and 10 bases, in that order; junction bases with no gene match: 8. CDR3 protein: CAIRSPGLGEQFF. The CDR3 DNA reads TGTGCCATCAGAAGTCCGGGACTAGGCGAGCAGTTCTTC.

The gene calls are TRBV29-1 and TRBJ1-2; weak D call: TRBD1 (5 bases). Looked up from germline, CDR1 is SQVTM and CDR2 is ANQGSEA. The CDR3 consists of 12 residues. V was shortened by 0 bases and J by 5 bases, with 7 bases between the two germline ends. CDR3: CSVEDRAYGYTF. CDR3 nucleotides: TGCAGCGTTGAAGACAGGGCTTATGGCTACACCTTC. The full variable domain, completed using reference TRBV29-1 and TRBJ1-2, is SAVISQKPSRDICQRGTSLTIQCQVDSQVTMMFWYRQQPGQSLTLIATANQGSEATYESGFVIDKFPISRPNLTFSTLTVSNMSPEDSSIYLCSVEDRAYGYTFGSGTRLTVV.

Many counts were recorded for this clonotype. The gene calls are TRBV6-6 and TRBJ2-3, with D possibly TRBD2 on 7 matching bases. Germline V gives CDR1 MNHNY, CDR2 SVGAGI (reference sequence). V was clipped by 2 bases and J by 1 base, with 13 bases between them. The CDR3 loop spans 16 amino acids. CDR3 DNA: TGTGCCAGCAGTTACGAGGGGAGGGGGGGCACAGATACGCAGTATTTT. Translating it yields CASSYEGRGGTDTQYF.

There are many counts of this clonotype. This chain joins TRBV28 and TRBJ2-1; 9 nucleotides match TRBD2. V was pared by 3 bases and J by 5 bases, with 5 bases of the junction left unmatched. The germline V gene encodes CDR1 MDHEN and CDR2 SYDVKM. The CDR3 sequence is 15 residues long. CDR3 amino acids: CASSLVASGNNEQFF. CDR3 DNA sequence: TGTGCCAGCAGTTTGGTGGCTAGCGGGAACAATGAGCAGTTCTTC.

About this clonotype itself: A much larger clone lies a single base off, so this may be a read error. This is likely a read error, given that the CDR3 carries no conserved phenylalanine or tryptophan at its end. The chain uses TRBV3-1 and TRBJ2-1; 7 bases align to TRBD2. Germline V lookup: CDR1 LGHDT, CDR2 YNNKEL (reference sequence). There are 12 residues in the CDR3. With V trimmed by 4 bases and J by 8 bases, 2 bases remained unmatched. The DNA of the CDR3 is TGTGCCAGCAGCCCGACTAGCTATGAGCAGTTCCTC. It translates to CASSPTSYEQFL.

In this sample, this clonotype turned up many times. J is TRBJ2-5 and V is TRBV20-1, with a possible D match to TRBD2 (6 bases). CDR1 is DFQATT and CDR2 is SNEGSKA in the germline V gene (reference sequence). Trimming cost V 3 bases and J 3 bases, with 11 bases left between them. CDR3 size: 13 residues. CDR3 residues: CSARGRDEETQYF. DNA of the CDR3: TGCAGTGCTAGGGGGCGGGACGAAGAGACCCAGTACTTC.

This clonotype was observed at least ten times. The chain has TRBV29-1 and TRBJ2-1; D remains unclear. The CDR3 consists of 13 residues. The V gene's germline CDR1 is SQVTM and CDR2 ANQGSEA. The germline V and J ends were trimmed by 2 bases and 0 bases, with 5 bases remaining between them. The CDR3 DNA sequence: TGCAGCGTTGAACCCAGCTCCTACAATGAGCAGTTCTTC. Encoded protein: CSVEPSSYNEQFF.

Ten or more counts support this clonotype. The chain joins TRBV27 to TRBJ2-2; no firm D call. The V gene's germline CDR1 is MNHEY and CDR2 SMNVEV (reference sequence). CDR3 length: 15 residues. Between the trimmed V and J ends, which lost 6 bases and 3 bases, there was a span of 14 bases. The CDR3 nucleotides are TGTGCCAGCAGACCCCCCAGGCTGGACACCGGGGAGCTGTTTTTT. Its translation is CASRPPRLDTGELFF.

CDR3 DNA: TGTGCCAGCAGCCCCCAACCGGGACCAAGCTCTGGGGCCAACGTCCTGACTTTC. Translated: CASSPQPGPSSGANVLTF. The chain couples TRBV7-3 to TRBJ2-6; D tentatively reads TRBD1 or TRBD2 (5 bases each). The CDR3 length is 18 residues. CDR1 is SGHTA, CDR2 FQGTGA, per germline. Trimming stripped 5 bases from V and 0 bases from J, with 17 bases between.

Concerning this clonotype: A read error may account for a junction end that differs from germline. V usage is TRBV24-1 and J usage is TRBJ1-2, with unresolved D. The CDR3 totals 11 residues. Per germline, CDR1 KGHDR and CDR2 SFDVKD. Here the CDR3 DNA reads TGTGCAACCAGTGCCTTATATGGCTTCACCTTC. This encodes CATSALYGFTF.

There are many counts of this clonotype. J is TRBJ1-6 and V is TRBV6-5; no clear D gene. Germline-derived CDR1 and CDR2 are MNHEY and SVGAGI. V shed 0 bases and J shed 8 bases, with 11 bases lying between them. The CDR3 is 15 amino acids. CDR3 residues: CASSYSGYRDSPLHF. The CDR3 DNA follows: TGTGCCAGCAGTTACTCAGGGTATCGGGATTCACCCCTCCACTTT.

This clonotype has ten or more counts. For the CDR3, the DNA is TGTGCCAGCAGCTTTGGTTACCTCAGGGATACGCAGTATTTT. It is translated as CASSFGYLRDTQYF. V is TRBV7-9 and J is TRBJ2-3; no clear D. Germline CDR1 and CDR2: SEHNR and FQNEAQ (reference sequence). This CDR3 is built from 14 residues. V was cut by 3 bases and J by 6 bases, with 13 bases left in between.

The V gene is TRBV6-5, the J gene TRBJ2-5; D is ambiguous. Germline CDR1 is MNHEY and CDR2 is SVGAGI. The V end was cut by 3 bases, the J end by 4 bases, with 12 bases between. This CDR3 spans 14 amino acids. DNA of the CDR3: TGTGCCAGCAGTTATTATCTGGCCCCAGAGACCCAGTACTTC. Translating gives CASSYYLAPETQYF.

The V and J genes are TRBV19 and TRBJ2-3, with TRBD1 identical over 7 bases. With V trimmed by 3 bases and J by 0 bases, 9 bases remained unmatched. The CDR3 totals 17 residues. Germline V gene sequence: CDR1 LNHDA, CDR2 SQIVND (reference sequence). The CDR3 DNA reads TGTGCCAGTAGTATCTCAACCGGGACAGCAAGCACAGATACGCAGTATTTT. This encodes CASSISTGTASTDTQYF.

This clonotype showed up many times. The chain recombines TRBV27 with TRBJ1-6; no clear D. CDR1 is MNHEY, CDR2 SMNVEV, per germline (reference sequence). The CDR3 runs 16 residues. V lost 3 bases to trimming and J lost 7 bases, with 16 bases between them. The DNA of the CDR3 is TGTGCCAGCAGTTTGGGCCCCCCCGTGGGAAATTCACCCCTCCACTTT. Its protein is CASSLGPPVGNSPLHF.

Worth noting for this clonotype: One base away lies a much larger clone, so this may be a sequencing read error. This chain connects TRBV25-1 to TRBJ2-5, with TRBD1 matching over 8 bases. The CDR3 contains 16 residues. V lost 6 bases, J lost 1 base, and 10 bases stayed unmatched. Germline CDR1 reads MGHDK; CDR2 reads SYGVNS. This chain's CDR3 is CASRAGAGGLQETQYF. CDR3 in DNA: TGTGCCAGCAGGGCCGGGGCAGGGGGCCTCCAAGAGACCCAGTACTTC. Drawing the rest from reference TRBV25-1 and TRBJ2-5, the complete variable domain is EADIYQTPRYLVIGTGKKITLECSQTMGHDKMYWYQQDPGMELHLIHYSYGVNSTEKGDLSSESTVSRIRTEHFPLTLESARPSHTSQYLCASRAGAGGLQETQYFGPGTRLLVL.